The 9 T cell receptor beta chains below were found in one sample sequenced in a study of blood T cell repertoires in COVID-19. TCRdb's table, derived via immunoSEQ multiplex PCR, lists solely in-frame clones and lacks some. The sample shows roughly 150,000 clones, approximately 86% of them seen only once. Sequencing input: peripheral blood. Receptor source: a woman of 80 years or more with active or convalescent COVID-19.

The chain uses TRBV11-1 and TRBJ2-7; D is possibly TRBD1 (7 bases). V shed 2 bases and J shed 2 bases, with 16 bases lying between them. Germline CDR1 reads SGHAT; CDR2 reads FQDESV (reference sequence). The CDR3 is 16 amino acids. The CDR3 loop reads CASSLSGAGGPYEQYF. CDR3 DNA sequence: TGTGCCAGCAGCTTATCGGGGGCAGGGGGACCCTACGAGCAGTACTTC.

The chain carries TRBV10-1 and TRBJ2-7; 8 bases line up with TRBD2. Germline values: CDR1 WNHNN, CDR2 SYGVQD (reference sequence). V lost 2 bases, J lost 3 bases, and 6 bases stayed unmatched. The CDR3 consists of 15 residues. The CDR3 DNA reads TGCGCCAGCAGTGAGGGTAGCGGGGATTTCTACGAGCAGTACTTC. Translation: CASSEGSGDFYEQYF.

The V call is TRBV6-5, the J call TRBJ2-1; TRBD1 is a possible D gene (6 bases). This CDR3 region has 16 residues. CDR1 and CDR2 (germline): MNHEY, SVGAGI. V gave up 2 bases and J gave up 4 bases, with 15 bases separating them. The CDR3 spells CASSYGLPGQYNEQFF. CDR3 in DNA: TGTGCCAGCAGTTACGGATTACCCGGACAGTACAATGAGCAGTTCTTC.

This clone has just one count. The chain joins TRBV5-1 to TRBJ1-1, with TRBD1 identical over 9 bases. Germline V lookup: CDR1 SGHRS, CDR2 YFSETQ. This CDR3 region has 13 residues. V lost 3 bases, J lost 3 bases, and 0 bases stayed unmatched. The CDR3 sequence is CASSWTGDTEAFF. The CDR3 DNA reads as TGCGCCAGCAGCTGGACAGGGGACACTGAAGCTTTCTTT.

A remark on this clone: Other DNA sequences from this sample encode an identical CDR3 as well. This rearrangement joins TRBV5-1 to TRBJ2-1, with a possible D match to TRBD2 (6 bases). Germline loops: CDR1 SGHRS, CDR2 YFSETQ. CDR3 size: 14 residues. Trimming took off 0 bases at V and 8 bases at J, with 12 bases between the two ends. The CDR3 DNA sequence: TGCGCCAGCAGCTTGGACGGGAGTGGTGATGAGCAGTTCTTC. Amino acids: CASSLDGSGDEQFF.

The chain is built from TRBV5-4 and TRBJ2-7, with 13 bases identical to TRBD2. Germline CDR1 reads SGHNT; CDR2 reads YYREEE (reference sequence). The CDR3 consists of 16 residues. V was clipped by 3 bases and J by 6 bases; unmatched bases: 9. The CDR3 is CASSSGLAGDLREQYF. CDR3 nucleotides: TGTGCCAGCAGCTCCGGACTAGCGGGAGACCTCCGCGAGCAGTACTTC.

The count of this clone is one. This chain links TRBV19 with TRBJ1-2, with 10 bases lining up with TRBD1. V lost 4 bases, J lost 0 bases, and 5 bases stayed unmatched. This CDR3 region has 16 residues. Germline CDR1 reads LNHDA; CDR2 reads SQIVND (reference sequence). CDR3 sequence: CASSTGTGATNYGYTF. CDR3 nucleotides: TGTGCCAGTAGTACCGGGACAGGGGCTACTAACTATGGCTACACCTTC.

This clone was seen just once. This rearrangement joins TRBV25-1 to TRBJ1-2, with 7 bases that match TRBD1. V lost 3 bases and J lost 8; bases outside the gene matches: 9. CDR1 MGHDK and CDR2 SYGVNS come from the germline V gene. The CDR3 runs to 14 residues. In DNA form, the CDR3 reads TGTGCCAGCAGTGAGACAGGGTTAATTACAGGCTACACCTTC. This translates into CASSETGLITGYTF.

CDR3 sequence: CASSLVPILAGGYQETQYF. The CDR3 region has the DNA TGCGCCAGCAGCTTGGTCCCAATACTAGCGGGAGGGTACCAAGAGACCCAGTACTTC. The chain recombines TRBV5-1 with TRBJ2-5, with 13 bases lining up with TRBD2. The CDR3 extends over 19 amino acids. With V trimmed by 0 bases and J by 0 bases, 8 bases remained unmatched. Per the germline V gene, CDR1 is SGHRS and CDR2 is YFSETQ.